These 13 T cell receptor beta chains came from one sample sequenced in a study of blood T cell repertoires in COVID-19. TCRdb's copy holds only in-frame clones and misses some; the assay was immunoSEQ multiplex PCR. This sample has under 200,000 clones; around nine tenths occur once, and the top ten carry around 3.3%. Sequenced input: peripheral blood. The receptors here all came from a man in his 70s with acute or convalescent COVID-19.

The CDR3 sequence is CASSQGRQGTDTQYF. The CDR3, as DNA: TGCGCCAGCAGCCAGGGAAGACAGGGCACAGATACGCAGTATTTT. J is TRBJ2-3 and V is TRBV4-3; tentatively, D is TRBD1 (6 bases). This CDR3 is 15 amino acids long. Germline V gives CDR1 LGHNA, CDR2 YSLEER. Trimming left V 3 bases short and J 1 base short, with 11 bases between.

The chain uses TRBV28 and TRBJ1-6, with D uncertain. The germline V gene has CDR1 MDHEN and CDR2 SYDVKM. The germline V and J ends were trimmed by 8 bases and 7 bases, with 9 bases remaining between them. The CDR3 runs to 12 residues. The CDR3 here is CASQSSNSPLHF. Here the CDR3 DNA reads TGTGCCAGCCAAAGTAGCAATTCACCCCTCCACTTT.

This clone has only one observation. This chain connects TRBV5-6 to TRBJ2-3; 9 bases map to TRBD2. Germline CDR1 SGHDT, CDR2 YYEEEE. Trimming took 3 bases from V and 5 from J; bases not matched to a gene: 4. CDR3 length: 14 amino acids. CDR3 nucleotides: TGTGCCAGCAGCTGGGGCGGGGGGGAAGATACGCAGTATTTT. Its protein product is CASSWGGGEDTQYF.

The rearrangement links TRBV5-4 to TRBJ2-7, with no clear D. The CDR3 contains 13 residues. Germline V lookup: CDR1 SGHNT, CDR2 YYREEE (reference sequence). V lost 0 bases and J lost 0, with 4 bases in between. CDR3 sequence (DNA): TGTGCCAGCAGCTTGGACTTCTCCTACGAGCAGTACTTC. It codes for CASSLDFSYEQYF.

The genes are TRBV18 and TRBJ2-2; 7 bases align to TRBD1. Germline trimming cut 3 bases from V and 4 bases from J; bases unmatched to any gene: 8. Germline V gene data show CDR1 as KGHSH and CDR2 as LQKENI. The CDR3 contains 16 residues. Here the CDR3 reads CASSPDRVRSTGELFF. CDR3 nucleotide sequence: TGTGCCAGCTCACCTGACAGGGTTCGATCCACCGGGGAGCTGTTTTTT.

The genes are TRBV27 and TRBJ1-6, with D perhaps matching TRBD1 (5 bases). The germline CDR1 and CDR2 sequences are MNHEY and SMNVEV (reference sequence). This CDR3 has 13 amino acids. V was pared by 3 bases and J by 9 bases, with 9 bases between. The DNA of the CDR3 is TGTGCCAGCAGTTTCCCAGGGCGTTCACCCCTCCACTTT. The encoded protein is CASSFPGRSPLHF.

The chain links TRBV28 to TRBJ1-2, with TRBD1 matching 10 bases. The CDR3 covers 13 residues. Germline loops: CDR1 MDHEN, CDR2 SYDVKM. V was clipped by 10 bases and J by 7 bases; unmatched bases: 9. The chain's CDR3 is CAITRDRGFGYTF. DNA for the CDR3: TGTGCCATTACCCGGGACAGGGGTTTTGGCTACACCTTC.

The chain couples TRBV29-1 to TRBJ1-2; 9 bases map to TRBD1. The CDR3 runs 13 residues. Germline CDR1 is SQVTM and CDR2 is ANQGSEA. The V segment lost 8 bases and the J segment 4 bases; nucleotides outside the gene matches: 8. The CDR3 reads CSFTGGESYGYTF. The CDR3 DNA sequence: TGCAGCTTTACAGGGGGCGAAAGCTATGGCTACACCTTC.

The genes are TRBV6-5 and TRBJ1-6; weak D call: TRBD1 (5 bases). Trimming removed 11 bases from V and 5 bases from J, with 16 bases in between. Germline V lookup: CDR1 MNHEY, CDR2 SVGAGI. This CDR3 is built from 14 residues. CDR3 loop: CAGTNRGDNSPLHF. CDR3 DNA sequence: TGTGCCGGCACTAATAGGGGCGATAATTCACCCCTCCACTTT.

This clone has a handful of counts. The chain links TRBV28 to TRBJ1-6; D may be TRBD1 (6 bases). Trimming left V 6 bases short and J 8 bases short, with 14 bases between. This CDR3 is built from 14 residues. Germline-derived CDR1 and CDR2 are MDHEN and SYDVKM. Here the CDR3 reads CASRVGQFHSPLHF. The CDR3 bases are TGTGCCAGCAGAGTAGGACAGTTCCATTCACCCCTCCACTTT. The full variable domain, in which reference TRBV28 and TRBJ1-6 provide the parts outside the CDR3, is DVKVTQSSRYLVKRTGEKVFLECVQDMDHENMFWYRQDPGLGLRLIYFSYDVKMKEKGDIPEGYSVSREKKERFSLILESASTNQTSMYLCASRVGQFHSPLHFGNGTRLTVT.

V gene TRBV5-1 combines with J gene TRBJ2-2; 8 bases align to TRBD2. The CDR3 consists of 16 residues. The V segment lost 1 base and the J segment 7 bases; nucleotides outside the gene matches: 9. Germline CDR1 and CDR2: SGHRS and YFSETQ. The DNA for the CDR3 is TGCGCCAGCAGCTTGTCACCGGGGGGGCCATTCGGGGAGCTGTTTTTT. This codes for CASSLSPGGPFGELFF.

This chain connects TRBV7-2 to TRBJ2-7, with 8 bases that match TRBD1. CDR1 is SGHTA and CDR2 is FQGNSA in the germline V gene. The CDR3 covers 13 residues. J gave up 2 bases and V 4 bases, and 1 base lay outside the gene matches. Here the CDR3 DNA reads TGTGCCAGCAGCTGGGACAGGACCTACGAGCAGTACTTC. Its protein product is CASSWDRTYEQYF. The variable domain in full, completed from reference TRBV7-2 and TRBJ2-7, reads GAGVSQSPSNKVTEKGKDVELRCDPISGHTALYWYRQSLGQGLEFLIYFQGNSAPDKSGLPSDRFSAERTGGSVSTLTIQRTQQEDSAVYLCASSWDRTYEQYFGPGTRLTVT.

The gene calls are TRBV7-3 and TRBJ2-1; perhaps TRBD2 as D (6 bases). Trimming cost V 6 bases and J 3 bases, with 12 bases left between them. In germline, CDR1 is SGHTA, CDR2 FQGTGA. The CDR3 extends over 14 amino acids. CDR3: CASRAGGVYNEQFF. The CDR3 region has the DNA TGTGCCAGCAGGGCCGGGGGAGTCTACAATGAGCAGTTCTTC.